This passage covers 6 T cell receptor beta chains from one sample sequenced in a study of T cells in Graves' hyperthyroidism and ophthalmopathy. Using RNA transcripts as the source, TCR beta CDR3 regions were amplified. A set of HTBI primers served as the primers for a first-round RT-PCR of the TCR CDR3. TCRdb ran MiXCR on the multiplex PCR reads and lists one entry per CDR3 protein. This sample carries approximately 380,000 distinct CDR3 sequences, approximately 19% of them seen once, and the ten largest clones take 3.5% to 4%. The source material was blood. The receptors come from a woman aged 18-30 years with Graves' hyperthyroidism.

The J gene is TRBJ1-2, the V gene TRBV18, with a tentative D call TRBD1 (5 bases). The CDR3 loop spans 17 amino acids. Germline V lookup: CDR1 KGHSH, CDR2 LQKENI. Between the trimmed V and J ends, which lost 3 bases and 7 bases, there was a span of 24 bases. CDR3 DNA: TGTGCCAGCTCACCCCAAATGGTCGCAACCGATGGGGCTGGCTACACCTTC. Its translation: CASSPQMVATDGAGYTF.

This clonotype occurred many times. The rearrangement joins TRBV12-3 or TRBV12-4 to TRBJ2-5; D ambiguous. The ends were cut back, 2 bases at V and 2 bases at J, with 6 bases in the middle. The CDR3 length is 13 residues. The CDR3 loop is CASSLNTQETQYF. The CDR3 DNA follows: TGTGCCAGCAGTTTAAACACACAAGAGACCCAGTACTTC.

In its sample, this clonotype was seen many times. This rearrangement joins TRBV24-1 to TRBJ1-2; a weak D match, TRBD1 (6 bases). The CDR3 consists of 18 residues. Germline V lookup: CDR1 KGHDR, CDR2 SFDVKD. V lost 6 bases, J lost 0 bases, and 22 bases lay in between. The CDR3 sequence: CATSSTPGTQATNYGYTF. CDR3 nucleotides: TGTGCCACCAGTTCTACCCCCGGGACACAAGCCACTAACTATGGCTACACCTTC.

This CDR3 is CAWRRDRAGTEAFF. Here the CDR3 DNA reads TGTGCCTGGAGGAGGGACAGGGCCGGCACTGAAGCTTTCTTT. This rearrangement joins TRBV30 to TRBJ1-1, with TRBD1 matching 9 bases. Germline values: CDR1 GTSNPN, CDR2 SVGIG (reference sequence). This CDR3 is 14 amino acids long. The J segment lost 4 bases and the V segment lost 3 bases, leaving 6 bases of the junction unmatched. Together with reference TRBV30 and TRBJ1-1, the CDR3 gives the full variable domain: SQTIHQWPATLVQPVGSPLSLECTVEGTSNPNLYWYRQAAGRGLQLLFYSVGIGQISSEVPQNLSASRPQDRQFILSSKKLLLSDSGFYLCAWRRDRAGTEAFFGQGTRLTVV.

This clonotype was counted ten times or more. The chain links TRBV2 to TRBJ2-2; 8 bases are shared with TRBD1. CDR1 and CDR2 from the germline V gene are SNHLY and FYNNEI. The length of the CDR3 is 14 residues. Trimming removed 6 bases from V and 6 bases from J; junction bases left unmatched: 6. CDR3 protein: CASSRDRRPGELFF. The CDR3 nucleotides read TGTGCCAGCAGCCGGGACAGGCGTCCCGGGGAGCTGTTTTTT.

This clonotype was seen ten or more times. Written as DNA, the CDR3 is TGTGCCAGCAGCTTCGCCGGGGGGGCCGGGGAGACCCAGTACTTC. Translation: CASSFAGGAGETQYF. V and J are TRBV7-2 and TRBJ2-5; 8 bases agree with TRBD2. This CDR3 comprises 15 residues. Trimming took 3 bases from V and 5 from J; bases not matched to a gene: 8. Germline V lookup: CDR1 SGHTA, CDR2 FQGNSA.